A single sample gave rise to the 28 T cell receptor beta chains below, sequenced in a study of shared clonotypes between healthy human individuals. Sequencing used immunoSEQ multiplex PCR; TCRdb keeps in-frame clones, though not all of them. This repertoire shows more than 2 million clones, more than 90% found once; its top ten account for roughly 0.13%. Sequences were obtained from naive CD4+ T cells sorted from blood. Subset: CD45RA+ positively selected. These TCRs come from a young man in good health.

The gene calls are TRBV10-2 and TRBJ2-5; no reliable D call. Germline V gene data show CDR1 as WSHSY and CDR2 as SAAADI. Trimming left V 5 bases short and J 1 base short, with 8 bases between. This CDR3 is 13 amino acids long. The CDR3 bases are TGCGCCAGCAGTAGTCAGCTCCAAGAGACCCAGTACTTC. Translating gives CASSSQLQETQYF.

The gene calls are TRBV6-6 and TRBJ1-5; possible D gene TRBD1, 6 bases. The CDR3 extends over 15 amino acids. CDR1 and CDR2 (germline): MNHNY, SVGAGI (reference sequence). Trimming left V 5 bases short and J 4 bases short, with 15 bases between. CDR3 nucleotide sequence: TGTGCCAGCAGTCTGAACAGGGAATTGAATCAGCCCCAGCATTTT. Translation: CASSLNRELNQPQHF.

The chain couples TRBV6-5 to TRBJ2-6; D might be TRBD1 (5 bases). V gave up 5 bases and J gave up 2 bases, with 10 bases separating them. The CDR3 has 15 amino acids. The germline V gene encodes CDR1 MNHEY and CDR2 SVGAGI. The CDR3 coding sequence is TGTGCCAGCAGTAGTGGACATGCTGGGGCCAACGTCCTGACTTTC. Residues: CASSSGHAGANVLTF.

This chain uses TRBV2 with TRBJ1-3; possibly TRBD1 for D (5 bases). Trimming pared 4 bases from V and 0 bases from J, leaving 13 bases between. CDR3 size: 16 residues. CDR1 and CDR2 (germline): SNHLY, FYNNEI. The CDR3 region is CASSGQGGNSGNTIYF. CDR3 sequence (DNA): TGTGCCAGCAGTGGTCAGGGAGGGAACTCTGGAAACACCATATATTTT. Full variable domain (outside the CDR3, taken from reference TRBV2 and TRBJ1-3): EPEVTQTPSHQVTQMGQEVILRCVPISNHLYFYWYRQILGQKVEFLVSFYNNEISEKSEIFDDQFSVERPDGSNFTLKIRSTKLEDSAMYFCASSGQGGNSGNTIYFGEGSWLTVV.

About this clone itself: Other DNA sequences in the sample encode the same CDR3. The chain recombines TRBV28 with TRBJ2-7; no definite D call. CDR3 length: 13 residues. Trimming removed 1 base at V and 1 base at J, with 5 bases between. Germline assignment: CDR1 MDHEN and CDR2 SYDVKM. The CDR3 DNA sequence: TGTGCCAGCAGTTTATCTCTTTCCTACGAGCAGTACTTC. It specifies CASSLSLSYEQYF.

The count of this clone is one. The chain has TRBV29-1 and TRBJ1-5; the D is unclear. CDR1 and CDR2 from the germline V gene are SQVTM and ANQGSEA. Deletions cut 5 bases from V and 4 bases from J, with 12 bases between. This CDR3 is 13 amino acids long. The CDR3 protein is CSVSRDGNQPQHF. CDR3 nucleotide sequence: TGCAGCGTTTCGCGTGACGGTAATCAGCCCCAGCATTTT.

V is TRBV7-9 and J is TRBJ2-7; 7 bases line up with TRBD2. Germline V gives CDR1 SEHNR, CDR2 FQNEAQ (reference sequence). V dropped 6 bases and J dropped 4; count of bases not matched to a gene: 9. The CDR3 contains 14 residues. The CDR3: CASRPAGNDYEQYF. CDR3 DNA: TGTGCCAGCAGACCAGCGGGGAATGATTACGAGCAGTACTTC.

This sequence joins TRBV5-1 and TRBJ2-1, with 13 bases matching TRBD2. CDR3 size: 16 residues. Germline V lookup: CDR1 SGHRS, CDR2 YFSETQ. V was pared by 0 bases and J by 8 bases, with 5 bases of the junction left unmatched. The CDR3 here is CASSLGLAGGYDEQFF. The CDR3 bases are TGCGCCAGCAGCTTGGGACTAGCGGGAGGATACGATGAGCAGTTCTTC.

The chain combines TRBV28 with TRBJ2-1; 10 positions match TRBD2. From germline, CDR1 is MDHEN and CDR2 SYDVKM. This CDR3 has 19 residues. The junction had 13 bases not matched to a gene; V was cut back by 5 bases and J by 0 bases. In nucleotides, the CDR3 is TGTGCCAGCAGTCTCCGTCTAGCGGGGGCCCCGAGCTCCTACAATGAGCAGTTCTTC. Translated, it gives CASSLRLAGAPSSYNEQFF.

The chain is built from TRBV10-3 and TRBJ2-2; D gene ambiguous. CDR1 is ENHRY, CDR2 SYGVKD, per germline. Trimming pared 6 bases from V and 5 bases from J, leaving 10 bases between. The CDR3 sequence is 13 residues long. CDR3 protein: CAIRDGWTGELFF. Written as DNA, the CDR3 is TGTGCCATCAGGGACGGGTGGACCGGGGAGCTGTTTTTT.

The rearrangement links TRBV7-9 to TRBJ1-4; no definite D call. The CDR3 spans 14 residues. Germline CDR1 SEHNR, CDR2 FQNEAQ (reference sequence). Trimming took off 6 bases at V and 8 bases at J, with 16 bases between the two ends. The CDR3 loop is CASSYPRLGEKLFF. Written as DNA, the CDR3 is TGTGCCAGCAGTTACCCCCGGTTGGGGGAAAAACTGTTTTTT.

This chain joins TRBV5-1 and TRBJ1-4; no definite D call. Germline CDR1 and CDR2: SGHRS and YFSETQ. The CDR3 contains 13 residues. The V end lost 3 bases, the J end lost 7 bases, and 10 bases lay between the germline ends. The CDR3 nucleotides are TGCGCCAGCAGCTCTCATAAGGGTGAAAAACTGTTTTTT. It specifies CASSSHKGEKLFF.

In its sample, this clone was seen once. Other DNA variants within this sample encode the same CDR3. The chain is built from TRBV14 and TRBJ2-5; unclear D gene. Germline V gene lookup returns CDR1 SGHDN and CDR2 FVKESK. V gave up 3 bases and J gave up 5 bases, with 4 bases separating them. The CDR3 spans 11 residues. The CDR3 here is CASSQRETQYF. Here the CDR3 DNA reads TGTGCCAGCAGCCAGCGGGAGACCCAGTACTTC.

This CDR3 reads CASSQGQFFYNSPLHF. For the CDR3, the DNA is TGCGCCAGCAGCCAAGGACAGTTCTTCTATAATTCACCCCTCCACTTT. The rearrangement uses TRBV5-1 and TRBJ1-6, with D perhaps TRBD1 (6 bases). Germline CDR1 is SGHRS and CDR2 is YFSETQ. V was cut by 4 bases and J by 3 bases, with 14 bases left in between. The CDR3 spans 16 residues. The variable domain in full, with the rest retrieved from reference TRBV5-1 and TRBJ1-6, is KAGVTQTPRYLIKTRGQQVTLSCSPISGHRSVSWYQQTPGQGLQFLFEYFSETQRNKGNFPGRFSGRQFSNSRSEMNVSTLELGDSALYLCASSQGQFFYNSPLHFGNGTRLTVT.

The chain combines TRBV6-6 with TRBJ1-1; D is perhaps TRBD1 (5 bases). Trimming removed 8 bases at V and 7 bases at J, with 17 bases between. CDR3 length: 13 amino acids. The germline CDR1 and CDR2 sequences are MNHNY and SVGAGI (reference sequence). The CDR3 region has the DNA TGTGCCAGCGGAATACGACAGTTAGTTGAAGCTTTCTTT. This translates into CASGIRQLVEAFF.

The rearrangement joins TRBV11-3 to TRBJ2-6; maybe TRBD2 (6 bases). CDR1 is SGHNT and CDR2 is YENEEA in the germline V gene. The germline V and J ends were trimmed by 4 bases and 4 bases, with 8 bases remaining between them. This CDR3 is 14 amino acids long. The DNA of the CDR3 is TGTGCCAGCAGCTCCGGAGGGGGGGCCAACGTCCTGACTTTC. This codes for CASSSGGGANVLTF. Full variable domain (outside the CDR3, taken from reference TRBV11-3 and TRBJ2-6): EAGVVQSPRYKIIEKKQPVAFWCNPISGHNTLYWYLQNLGQGPELLIRYENEEAVDDSQLPKDRFSAERLKGVDSTLKIQPAELGDSAVYLCASSSGGGANVLTFGAGSRLTVL.

The chain joins TRBV10-3 to TRBJ2-3; TRBD2 is a possible D gene (5 bases). Germline values: CDR1 ENHRY, CDR2 SYGVKD. V was cut by 2 bases and J by 1 base, with 13 bases left in between. The CDR3 has 16 residues. The CDR3: CAISEASGSGTDTQYF. In nucleotides, the CDR3 is TGTGCCATCAGTGAGGCAAGTGGGAGCGGCACAGATACGCAGTATTTT.

This clone was picked up one time. The CDR3 spells CASRGDIPPYEQYF. DNA of the CDR3: TGCGCCAGCAGAGGGGACATTCCACCCTACGAGCAGTACTTC. This sequence joins TRBV5-1 and TRBJ2-7, with D maybe TRBD1 (6 bases). This CDR3 spans 14 amino acids. Looked up from germline, CDR1 is SGHRS and CDR2 is YFSETQ. The V and J ends lost 5 bases and 2 bases respectively, with 14 bases between them. The full variable domain, its missing parts supplied by reference TRBV5-1 and TRBJ2-7, is KAGVTQTPRYLIKTRGQQVTLSCSPISGHRSVSWYQQTPGQGLQFLFEYFSETQRNKGNFPGRFSGRQFSNSRSEMNVSTLELGDSALYLCASRGDIPPYEQYFGPGTRLTVT.

This chain uses TRBV7-2 with TRBJ2-3; D gene ambiguous. Trimming left V 5 bases short and J 1 base short, with 16 bases between. The CDR3 totals 16 residues. In germline, CDR1 is SGHTA, CDR2 FQGNSA. CDR3: CASSPAANRGTDTQYF. The CDR3 DNA sequence: TGTGCCAGCAGCCCGGCGGCAAATCGAGGCACAGATACGCAGTATTTT.

This clone was recorded only once. The gene calls are TRBV29-1 and TRBJ1-2; D gene unclear. CDR1 and CDR2 from the germline V gene are SQVTM and ANQGSEA. The length of the CDR3 is 12 residues. The CDR3: CSAYRLNYGYTF. For the CDR3, the DNA is TGCAGTGCTTACCGGTTAAACTATGGCTACACCTTC.

This chain connects TRBV25-1 to TRBJ2-7; TRBD1 might be the D (5 bases). The CDR3 covers 14 residues. Germline CDR1 is MGHDK and CDR2 is SYGVNS. V was pared by 5 bases and J by 7 bases, with 18 bases between. CDR3 amino acids: CASSSPNGPGEQYF. CDR3 coding DNA: TGTGCCAGCAGTTCCCCGAACGGGCCAGGGGAGCAGTACTTC.

The chain employs TRBV29-1 and TRBJ2-7; the match to TRBD1 covers 10 bases. The CDR3 is made up of 15 amino acids. The junction had 15 bases not matched to a gene; V was cut back by 7 bases and J by 6 bases. The germline V gene has CDR1 SQVTM and CDR2 ANQGSEA. DNA of the CDR3: TGCAGCGCTCCCACCTGGACAGGGGGACGATTCGAGCAGTACTTC. Its protein product is CSAPTWTGGRFEQYF.

J is TRBJ2-2 and V is TRBV27; no firm D call. The germline V gene has CDR1 MNHEY and CDR2 SMNVEV (reference sequence). The ends were cut back, 3 bases at V and 5 bases at J, with 10 bases in the middle. The CDR3 spans 14 residues. In DNA, the CDR3 is TGTGCCAGCAGTTTCGTCACCGGGACCGGGGAGCTGTTTTTT. Translating it yields CASSFVTGTGELFF.

The chain's CDR3 is CASSDRGSTGNTIYF. CDR3 DNA: TGTGCCAGCAGTGACAGGGGTTCAACTGGAAACACCATATATTTT. The gene calls are TRBV6-6 and TRBJ1-3, with 8 bases fitting TRBD1. This CDR3 is 15 amino acids long. V lost 5 bases to trimming and J lost 2 bases; unmatched junction nucleotides: 5. Germline V gene lookup returns CDR1 MNHNY and CDR2 SVGAGI (reference sequence).

The chain uses TRBV7-3 and TRBJ2-3; 7 bases map to TRBD2. The CDR3 has 15 residues. Germline V CDR1 and CDR2: SGHTA, FQGTGA. The V segment lost 5 bases and the J segment 2 bases; nucleotides outside the gene matches: 7. The CDR3 is CASSAGRGTTDTQYF. The CDR3, as DNA: TGTGCCAGCAGCGCAGGGCGGGGGACCACAGATACGCAGTATTTT.

For the CDR3, the DNA is TGTGCCAGCAGTTTCAACGGGAGAGGTTACGAGCAGTACTTC. Amino acids: CASSFNGRGYEQYF. The V call is TRBV27, the J call TRBJ2-7; a possible D gene is TRBD2 (6 bases). V was shortened by 3 bases and J by 4 bases, with 13 bases between the two germline ends. The germline V gene encodes CDR1 MNHEY and CDR2 SMNVEV (reference sequence). The CDR3 is made up of 14 amino acids.

The chain couples TRBV21-1 to TRBJ2-2; the table's D call of TRBD1 was not tested on the DNA. TRBV21-1 is flagged as a pseudogene. The CDR3 totals 18 residues. CDR3 DNA: TGTGCCAGCAGCAAAGAATTATCTGCCAGGCCGACGACCGGGGAGCTGTTTTTT. Translation gives CASSKELSARPTTGELFF.

Here the CDR3 reads CASSARDRGVAFF. CDR3 DNA sequence: TGTGCCAGCAGTGCCCGAGACAGGGGAGTAGCTTTCTTT. V and J are TRBV2 and TRBJ1-1; 8 nucleotides line up with TRBD1. Germline loops: CDR1 SNHLY, CDR2 FYNNEI. The CDR3 runs to 13 residues. V shed 4 bases and J 10 bases; nucleotides not matched to a gene: 8.